This is a list of T cell receptor beta chains from one sample in a study of T cells in Graves' hyperthyroidism and ophthalmopathy. TCRdb independently ran MiXCR on the multiplex PCR reads; one entry per CDR3 protein. This sample carries hundreds of thousands of distinct CDR3 sequences, 38% of them seen once, and the ten largest clones take 7.5% to 9.5%. Material for sequencing was blood. The source of these receptors is a man aged 18 to 29 with Graves' hyperthyroidism. Both conserved end residues are part of each CDR3. The order of the fields is J gene, clone size, CDR3 length, V gene, D gene, CDR3 DNA, CDR3 protein. A D gene is named only where the DNA matches it firmly. Clone sizes are given selectively: once, few, many, or a class where the clone is expanded.

TRBJ1-1 many 13 TRBV29-1 . TGCAGCGGGAAACAGGGTCTGGGGACTGAAGCTTTCTTT CSGKQGLGTEAFF
TRBJ1-1 . 16 TRBV7-2 . TGTGCCAGCAGCTTGGTAATTCAACGGATGAACACTGAAGCTTTCTTT CASSLVIQRMNTEAFF
TRBJ1-5 many 14 TRBV19 . TGTGCCAGTAGTATAGTATCCAGGGATCAGCCCCAGCATTTT CASSIVSRDQPQHF
TRBJ1-1 . 15 TRBV7-2 . TGTGCCAGCAGCTTAGTCCCGAACAAGGACACTGAAGCTTTCTTT CASSLVPNKDTEAFF
TRBJ1-1 many 11 TRBV20-1 . TGCAGTGCTAGAGATAACACTGAAGCTTTCTTT CSARDNTEAFF
TRBJ2-7 . 16 TRBV20-1 TRBD1 TGCAGTGCTAGATCCCGGGACAGGGGTAGGCCCTACGAGCAGTACTTC CSARSRDRGRPYEQYF
TRBJ2-5 . 15 TRBV6-1 . TGTGCCAGCAGCCGGGGACCCTGGGACGAAGAGACCCAGTACTTC CASSRGPWDEETQYF
TRBJ1-1 many 13 TRBV10-3 . TGTGCCATCAGCCCGGCTTCGAACACTGAAGCTTTCTTT CAISPASNTEAFF
TRBJ1-6 many 12 TRBV4-1 . TGCGCCAGCAGCCAAGATGGGGAGGCCCTCCACTTT CASSQDGEALHF
TRBJ1-2 many 15 TRBV15 . TGTGCCACCAGCTATTCAGGGGCCGCGTCTTATGGCTACACCTTC CATSYSGAASYGYTF
TRBJ1-2 . 16 TRBV7-9 TRBD1 TGTGCCAGCAGTCCTAACCGGGACAGGGGGCGGGATGGCTACACCTTC CASSPNRDRGRDGYTF
TRBJ2-7 few 15 TRBV9 . TGTGCCAGCACCTCCTATCAGGGTCGGTCCTACGAGCAGTACTTC CASTSYQGRSYEQYF
TRBJ2-7 few 12 TRBV7-9 TRBD2 TGTGCCAGCTCGACGACTAGCGCCGAGCAGTACTTC CASSTTSAEQYF